This T cell receptor (beta chain) comes out of a study of blood T cells in healthy people across ages. It was with a sample-barcoded 5' primer and a J-beta primer mix that a second PCR of about 7 to 12 cycles was run. TCRdb processed the 5' RACE reads anew with MiXCR; each CDR3 protein has one entry. The table lists roughly 800,000 distinct CDR3 sequences, more than 45% of them singletons, with around 20% in the top ten. Trimming pared 0 bases from V and 5 bases from J, leaving 8 bases between. The germline CDR1 and CDR2 sequences are MGHDK and SYGVNS. This CDR3 contains 13 residues. Every sample yielded at least 6.5 million isolated PBMCs.

The sample consisted of blood. The chain employs TRBV25-1 and TRBJ2-7; D is unclear. The clonotype comes from a man aged 25-45 years in good health. This CDR3 reads CASSEYKAHEQYF. The CDR3 nucleotides read TGTGCCAGCAGTGAATATAAAGCCCACGAGCAGTACTTC.